The entry below describes one T cell receptor beta chain. Other DNA sequences within the sample encode an identical CDR3. The sample belongs to a study of cytomegalovirus exposure and HLA in healthy donors. Losses at the gene ends were 1 base for V and 4 bases for J; bases not matched to a gene: 4. This CDR3 comprises 15 residues. The V gene's germline CDR1 is SGHVS and CDR2 FQNEAQ. TCRdb's copy holds only in-frame clones and misses some; the assay was immunoSEQ multiplex PCR. The sample records about 240,000 clones, around 85% being singletons. The rearrangement joins TRBV7-8 to TRBJ1-5, with 7 nucleotides matching TRBD1. The TCR was taken from a woman in her twenties or thirties in good health and CMV-seropositive. Specimen: PBMCs. The DNA of the CDR3 is TGTGCCAGCAGCTTAGTAAGGGACAGTAATCAGCCCCAGCATTTT. It is translated as CASSLVRDSNQPQHF. The full variable domain, completed using reference TRBV7-8 and TRBJ1-5, is GAGVSQSPRYKVAKRGQDVALRCDPISGHVSLFWYQQALGQGPEFLTYFQNEAQLDKSGLPSDRFFAERPEGSVSTLKIQRTQQEDSAVYLCASSLVRDSNQPQHFGDGTRLSIL.